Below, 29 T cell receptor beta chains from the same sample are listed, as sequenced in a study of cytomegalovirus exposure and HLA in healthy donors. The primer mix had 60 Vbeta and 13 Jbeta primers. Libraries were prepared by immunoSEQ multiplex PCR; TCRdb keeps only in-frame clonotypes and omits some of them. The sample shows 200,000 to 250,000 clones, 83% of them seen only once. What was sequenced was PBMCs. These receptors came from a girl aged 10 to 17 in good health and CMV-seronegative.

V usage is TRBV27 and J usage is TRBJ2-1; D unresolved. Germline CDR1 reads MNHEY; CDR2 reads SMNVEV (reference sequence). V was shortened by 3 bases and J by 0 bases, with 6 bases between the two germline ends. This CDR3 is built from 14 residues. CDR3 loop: CASSLVSSYNEQFF. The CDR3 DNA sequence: TGTGCCAGCAGTTTGGTCAGCTCCTACAATGAGCAGTTCTTC.

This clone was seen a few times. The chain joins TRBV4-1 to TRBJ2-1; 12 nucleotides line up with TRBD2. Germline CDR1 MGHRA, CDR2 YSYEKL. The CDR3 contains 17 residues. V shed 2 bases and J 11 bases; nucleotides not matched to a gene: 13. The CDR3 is CASSQLAGGQSGNKQFF. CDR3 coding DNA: TGCGCCAGCAGCCAACTAGCGGGGGGGCAGTCCGGTAATAAGCAGTTCTTC.

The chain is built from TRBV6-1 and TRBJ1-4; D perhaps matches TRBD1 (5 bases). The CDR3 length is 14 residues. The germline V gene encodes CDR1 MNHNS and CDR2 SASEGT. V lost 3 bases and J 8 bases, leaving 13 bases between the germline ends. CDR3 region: CASSDGTSIEKLFF. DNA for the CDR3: TGTGCCAGCAGTGACGGGACTAGCATCGAAAAACTGTTTTTT.

CDR3 residues: CASSAGQGVTDTQYF. CDR3 nucleotides: TGTGCCAGCAGCGCGGGACAGGGAGTTACAGATACGCAGTATTTT. J is TRBJ2-3 and V is TRBV7-3; 9 bases are a match to TRBD1. CDR1 is SGHTA and CDR2 is FQGTGA in the germline V gene. This CDR3 comprises 15 residues. Losses at the gene ends were 5 bases for V and 3 bases for J; bases not matched to a gene: 6.

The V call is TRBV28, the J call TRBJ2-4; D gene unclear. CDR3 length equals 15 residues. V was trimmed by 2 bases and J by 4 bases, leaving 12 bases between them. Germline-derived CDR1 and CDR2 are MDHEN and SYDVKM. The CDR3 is CASSLGSVGKNIQYF. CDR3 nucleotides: TGTGCCAGCAGTTTAGGCAGCGTTGGGAAAAACATTCAGTACTTC.

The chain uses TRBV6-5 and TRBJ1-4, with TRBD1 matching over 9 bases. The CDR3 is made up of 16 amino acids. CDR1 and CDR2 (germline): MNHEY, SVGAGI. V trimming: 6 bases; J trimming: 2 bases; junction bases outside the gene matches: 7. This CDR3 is CASRYLQGATNEKLFF. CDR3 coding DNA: TGTGCCAGCAGATACCTACAGGGGGCGACTAATGAAAAACTGTTTTTT.

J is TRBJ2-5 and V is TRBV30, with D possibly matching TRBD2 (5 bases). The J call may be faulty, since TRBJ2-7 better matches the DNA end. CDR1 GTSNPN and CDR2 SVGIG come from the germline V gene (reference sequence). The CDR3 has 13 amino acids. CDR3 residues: CAWSVGSSYEQYF. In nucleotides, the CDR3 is TGTGCCTGGAGTGTAGGGAGCTCCTACGAGCAGTACTTC.

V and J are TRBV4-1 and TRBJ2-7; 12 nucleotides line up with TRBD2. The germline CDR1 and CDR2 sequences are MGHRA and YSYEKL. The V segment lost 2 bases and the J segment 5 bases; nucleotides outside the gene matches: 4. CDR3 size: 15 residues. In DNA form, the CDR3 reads TGCGCCAGCAGCCAACCAGCTAGCGGGAGGGACGAGCAGTACTTC. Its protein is CASSQPASGRDEQYF.

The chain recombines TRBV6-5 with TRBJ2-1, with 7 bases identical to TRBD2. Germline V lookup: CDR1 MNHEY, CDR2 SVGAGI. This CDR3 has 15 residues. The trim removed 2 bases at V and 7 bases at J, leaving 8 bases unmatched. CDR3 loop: CASSYGAGDKNEQFF. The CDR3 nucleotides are TGTGCCAGCAGTTACGGGGCGGGAGATAAGAATGAGCAGTTCTTC.

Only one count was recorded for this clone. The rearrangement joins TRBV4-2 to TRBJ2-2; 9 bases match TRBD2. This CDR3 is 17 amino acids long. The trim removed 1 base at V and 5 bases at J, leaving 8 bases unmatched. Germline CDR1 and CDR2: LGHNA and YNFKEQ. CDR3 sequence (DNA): TGTGCCAGCAGCCAAGTGGCTAGCGGGGAATGGACCGGGGAGCTGTTTTTT. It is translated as CASSQVASGEWTGELFF.

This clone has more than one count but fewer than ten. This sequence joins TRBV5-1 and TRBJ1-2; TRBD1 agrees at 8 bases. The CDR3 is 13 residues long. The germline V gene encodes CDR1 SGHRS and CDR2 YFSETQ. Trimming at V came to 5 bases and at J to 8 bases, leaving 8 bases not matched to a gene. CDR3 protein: CASSWTGSPGYTF. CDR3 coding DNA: TGCGCCAGCAGTTGGACAGGGAGCCCAGGCTACACCTTC.

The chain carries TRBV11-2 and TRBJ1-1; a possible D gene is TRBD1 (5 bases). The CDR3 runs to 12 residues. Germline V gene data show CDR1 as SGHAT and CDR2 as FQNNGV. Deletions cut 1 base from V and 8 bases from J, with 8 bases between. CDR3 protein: CASSLGTPEAFF. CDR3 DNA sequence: TGTGCCAGCAGCTTAGGGACACCCGAAGCTTTCTTT.

The CDR3 here is CASRPGHSLEAFF. For the CDR3, the DNA is TGTGCCAGTAGACCGGGACATTCCCTTGAAGCTTTCTTT. The V call is TRBV19, the J call TRBJ1-1; TRBD1 might be the D (6 bases). The V end lost 6 bases, the J end lost 7 bases, and 15 bases lay between the germline ends. Germline CDR1 is LNHDA and CDR2 is SQIVND (reference sequence). CDR3 length: 13 residues.

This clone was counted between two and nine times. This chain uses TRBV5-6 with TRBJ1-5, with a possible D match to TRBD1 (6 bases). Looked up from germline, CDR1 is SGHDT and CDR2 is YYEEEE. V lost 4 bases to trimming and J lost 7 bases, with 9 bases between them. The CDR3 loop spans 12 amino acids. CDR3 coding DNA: TGTGCCAGCAGCCAGGGGCCCCAGCCCCAGCATTTT. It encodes CASSQGPQPQHF.

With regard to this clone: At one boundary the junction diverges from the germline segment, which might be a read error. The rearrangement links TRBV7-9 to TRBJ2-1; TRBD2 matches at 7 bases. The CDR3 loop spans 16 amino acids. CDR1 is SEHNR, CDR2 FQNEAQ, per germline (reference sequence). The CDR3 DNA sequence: TGTTCCAGCAGCTTTGGTGTAGCGGGTGCCTACAATGAGCAGTTCTTC. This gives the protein CSSSFGVAGAYNEQFF.

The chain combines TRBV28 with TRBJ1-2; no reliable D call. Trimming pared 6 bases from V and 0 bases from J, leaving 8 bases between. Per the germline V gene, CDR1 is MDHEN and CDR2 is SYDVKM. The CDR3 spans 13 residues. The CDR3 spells CASSPVSNYGYTF. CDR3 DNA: TGTGCCAGCAGCCCCGTTTCTAACTATGGCTACACCTTC.

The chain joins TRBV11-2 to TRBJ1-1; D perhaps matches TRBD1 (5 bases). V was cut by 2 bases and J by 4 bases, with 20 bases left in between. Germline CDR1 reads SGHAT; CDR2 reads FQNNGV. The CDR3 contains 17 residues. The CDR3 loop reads CASSLSPPAGPGTEAFF. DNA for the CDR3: TGTGCCAGCAGCTTATCACCCCCCGCAGGGCCGGGCACTGAAGCTTTCTTT.

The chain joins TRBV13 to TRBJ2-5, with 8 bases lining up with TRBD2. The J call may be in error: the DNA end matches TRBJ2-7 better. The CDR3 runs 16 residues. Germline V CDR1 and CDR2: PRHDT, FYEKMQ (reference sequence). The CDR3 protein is CASSFKAGVSSYEQYF. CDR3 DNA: TGTGCCAGCAGCTTTAAAGCGGGGGTTAGCTCCTACGAGCAGTACTTC.

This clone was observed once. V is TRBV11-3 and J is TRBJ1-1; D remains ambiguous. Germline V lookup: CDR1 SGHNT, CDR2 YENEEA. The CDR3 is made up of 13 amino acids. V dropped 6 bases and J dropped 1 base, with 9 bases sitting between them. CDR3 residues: CASSRQENTEAFF. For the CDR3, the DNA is TGTGCCAGCAGTCGTCAGGAGAACACTGAAGCTTTCTTT.

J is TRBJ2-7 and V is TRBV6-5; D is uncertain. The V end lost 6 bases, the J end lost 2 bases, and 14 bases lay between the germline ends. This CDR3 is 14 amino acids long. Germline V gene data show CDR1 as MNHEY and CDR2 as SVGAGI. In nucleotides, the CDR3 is TGTGCCAGCAGCTTCGACTTTACCGCCTACGAGCAGTACTTC. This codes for CASSFDFTAYEQYF.

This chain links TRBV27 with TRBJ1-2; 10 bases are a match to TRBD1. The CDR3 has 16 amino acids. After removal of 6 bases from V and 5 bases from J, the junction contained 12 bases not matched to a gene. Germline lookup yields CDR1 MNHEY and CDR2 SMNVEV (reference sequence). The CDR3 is CASSPGGGTGDYGYTF. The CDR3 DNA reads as TGTGCCAGCAGCCCGGGAGGCGGGACAGGGGATTATGGCTACACCTTC.

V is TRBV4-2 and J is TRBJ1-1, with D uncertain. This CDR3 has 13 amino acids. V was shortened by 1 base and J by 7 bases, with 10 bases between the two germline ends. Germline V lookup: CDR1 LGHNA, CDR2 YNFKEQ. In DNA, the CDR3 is TGTGCCAGCAGCCAAGGAGGTACCCTTGAAGCTTTCTTT. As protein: CASSQGGTLEAFF.

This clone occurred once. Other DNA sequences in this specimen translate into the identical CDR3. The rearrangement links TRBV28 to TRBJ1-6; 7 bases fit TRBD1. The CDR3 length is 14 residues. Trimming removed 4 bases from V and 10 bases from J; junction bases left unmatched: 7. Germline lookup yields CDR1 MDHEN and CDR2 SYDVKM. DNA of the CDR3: TGTGCCAGCAGTTGGCAGGGGGTCCGGTCACCCCTCCACTTT. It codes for CASSWQGVRSPLHF.

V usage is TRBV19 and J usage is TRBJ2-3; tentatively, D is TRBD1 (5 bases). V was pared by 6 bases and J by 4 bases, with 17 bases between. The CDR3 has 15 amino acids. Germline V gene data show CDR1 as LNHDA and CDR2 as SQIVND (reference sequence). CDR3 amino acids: CASSQAGSRADTQYF. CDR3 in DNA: TGTGCCAGTAGCCAGGCAGGGTCCAGGGCAGATACGCAGTATTTT.

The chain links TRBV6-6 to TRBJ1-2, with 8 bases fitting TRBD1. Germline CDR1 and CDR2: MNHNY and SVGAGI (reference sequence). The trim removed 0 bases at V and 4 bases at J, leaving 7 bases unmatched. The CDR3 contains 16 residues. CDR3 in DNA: TGTGCCAGCAGTTACTCCAGACAGGGGTTTTCCTATGGCTACACCTTC. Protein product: CASSYSRQGFSYGYTF.

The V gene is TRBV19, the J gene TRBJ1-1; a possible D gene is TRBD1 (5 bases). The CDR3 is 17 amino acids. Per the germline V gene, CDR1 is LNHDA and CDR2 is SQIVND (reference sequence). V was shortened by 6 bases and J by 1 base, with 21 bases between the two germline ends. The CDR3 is CASSPGGFFGRNTEAFF. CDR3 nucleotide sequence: TGTGCCAGTAGCCCGGGGGGGTTTTTTGGGCGGAACACTGAAGCTTTCTTT.

CDR3 sequence (DNA): TGTGCCAGCAGCCCGCGACCCGGGACGGGGGACGGCTACACCTTC. Protein: CASSPRPGTGDGYTF. The V and J genes are TRBV7-3 and TRBJ1-2, with D possibly being TRBD1 (5 bases). The CDR3 covers 15 residues. Trimming cost V 5 bases and J 8 bases, with 21 bases left between them. From germline, CDR1 is SGHTA and CDR2 FQGTGA.

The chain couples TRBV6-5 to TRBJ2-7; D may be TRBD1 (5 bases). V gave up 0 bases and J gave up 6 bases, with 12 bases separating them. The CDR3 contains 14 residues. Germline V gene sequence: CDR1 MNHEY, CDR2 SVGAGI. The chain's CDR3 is CASSYSGRVGEQYF. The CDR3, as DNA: TGTGCCAGCAGTTACTCGGGCAGGGTCGGCGAGCAGTACTTC.

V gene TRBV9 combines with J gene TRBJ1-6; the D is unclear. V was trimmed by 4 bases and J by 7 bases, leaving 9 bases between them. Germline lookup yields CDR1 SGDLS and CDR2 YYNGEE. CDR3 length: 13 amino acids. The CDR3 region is CASSPLPNSPLHF. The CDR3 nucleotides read TGTGCCAGCAGCCCTCTACCCAATTCACCCCTCCACTTT.